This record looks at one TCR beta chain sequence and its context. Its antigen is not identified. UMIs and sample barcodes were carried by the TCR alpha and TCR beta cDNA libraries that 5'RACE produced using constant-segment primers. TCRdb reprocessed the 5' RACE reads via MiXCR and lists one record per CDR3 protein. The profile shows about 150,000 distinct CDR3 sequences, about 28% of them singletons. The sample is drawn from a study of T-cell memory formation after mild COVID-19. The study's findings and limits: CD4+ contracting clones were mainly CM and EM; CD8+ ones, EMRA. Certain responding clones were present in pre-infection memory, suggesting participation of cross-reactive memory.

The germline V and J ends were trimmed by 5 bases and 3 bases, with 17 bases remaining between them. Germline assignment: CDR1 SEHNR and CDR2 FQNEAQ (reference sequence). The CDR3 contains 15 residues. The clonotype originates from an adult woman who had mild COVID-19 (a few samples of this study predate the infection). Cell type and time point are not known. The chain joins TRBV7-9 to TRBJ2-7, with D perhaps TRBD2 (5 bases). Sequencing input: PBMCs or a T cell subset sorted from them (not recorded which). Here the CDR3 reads CASSQPGLAVYEQYF. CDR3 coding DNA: TGTGCCAGCAGCCAGCCCGGCCTAGCCGTCTACGAGCAGTACTTC.